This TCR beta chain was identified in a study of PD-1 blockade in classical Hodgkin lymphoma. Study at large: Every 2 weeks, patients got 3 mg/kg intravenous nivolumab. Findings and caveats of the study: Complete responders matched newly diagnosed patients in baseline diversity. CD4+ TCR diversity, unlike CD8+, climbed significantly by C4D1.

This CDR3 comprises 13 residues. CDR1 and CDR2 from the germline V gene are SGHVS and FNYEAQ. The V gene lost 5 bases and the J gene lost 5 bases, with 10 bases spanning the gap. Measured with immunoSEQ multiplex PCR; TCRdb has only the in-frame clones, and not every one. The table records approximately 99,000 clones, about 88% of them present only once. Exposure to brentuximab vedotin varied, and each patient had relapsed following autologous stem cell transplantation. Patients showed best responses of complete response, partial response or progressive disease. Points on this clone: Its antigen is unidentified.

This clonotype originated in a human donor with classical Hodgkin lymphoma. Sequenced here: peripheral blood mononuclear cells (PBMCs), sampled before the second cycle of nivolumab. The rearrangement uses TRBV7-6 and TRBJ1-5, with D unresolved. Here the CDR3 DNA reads TGTGCCAGCAGCCCGATCGGGGATCAGCCCCAGCATTTT. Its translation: CASSPIGDQPQHF.